This TCR beta chain was observed in a study of T cell repertoires in aging, cancer and after chemotherapy. Overall study findings and caveats: In hematological cancer patients, infiltrated lymphoid organs may have impaired thymic emigration or peripheral T cell expansion. Compared with age-matched healthy donors, untreated hematological or solid cancer patients showed higher blood TCR clonality. Median generation probability rose over the chemotherapy interval in each cancer cohort, suggesting rebound thymic output.

Regarding this clonotype: Its antigen is unidentified.

Germline values: CDR1 SGHVS, CDR2 FNYEAQ. This CDR3 has 16 amino acids. V lost 5 bases and J lost 3, with 17 bases in between. TCR beta rearrangements were amplified from peripheral blood genomic DNA. Rearranged V-D-J TRB sequences were amplified with a mixed TRB-A/B primer pool. TCRdb re-called the multiplex PCR reads with MiXCR, one entry per CDR3 protein. The sample holds 6,700 or so distinct CDR3 sequences, roughly 23% seen once. The sequence was obtained from a human donor with a blood cancer. Sequenced input: blood. The chain carries TRBV7-6 and TRBJ2-1; perhaps D is TRBD1 or TRBD2 (5 bases each). The CDR3 sequence is CASSPYGDGIYNEQFF. CDR3 in DNA: TGTGCCAGCAGCCCCTACGGGGACGGGATCTACAATGAGCAGTTCTTC.